This is a list of T cell receptor beta chains from one sample in a study of T cells in Graves' hyperthyroidism and ophthalmopathy. MiXCR, applied by TCRdb to the multiplex PCR reads, yields one record per CDR3 protein. The sample lists under 350,000 distinct CDR3 sequences; about 25% were seen once. The sample was blood. The source of these receptors is a middle-aged man with Graves' hyperthyroidism that later progressed to Graves' ophthalmopathy. The CDR3 runs from the conserved cysteine through the conserved F or W. The D gene is left open where the match is weak.

TRBV9	TRBJ1-1	.	CASTARGDNTEAFF
TRBV12-5	TRBJ1-1	.	CASGLPAVNTEAFF
TRBV11-1	TRBJ1-3	.	CASSRPGRSSGNTIYF
TRBV12-3/TRBV12-4	TRBJ1-5	TRBD1	CASSSNAGGGNQPQHF
TRBV7-2	TRBJ2-5	.	CASSHGTPRETQYF
TRBV12-3/TRBV12-4	TRBJ2-2	TRBD2	CASSFLAGANGELFF
TRBV19	TRBJ1-1	.	CASSINLGKLNTEAFF
TRBV12-3/TRBV12-4	TRBJ2-5	.	CASSSSGTLGETQYF
TRBV20-1	TRBJ1-2	.	CSKAGHQGYTF
TRBV14	TRBJ1-2	.	CASSQARVGYGYTF
TRBV20-1	TRBJ2-2	TRBD1	CSARATGWTGELFF
TRBV6-1	TRBJ1-1	.	CASGRRGASNTEAFF
TRBV12-3/TRBV12-4	TRBJ2-7	TRBD1	CASSLGQGEQYF
TRBV7-3	TRBJ2-7	TRBD1	CASSYDRGYEQYF
TRBV6-1	TRBJ2-7	TRBD2	CASSDGGAWDEQYF
TRBV6-1	TRBJ2-5	TRBD1	CASPGRDSGIQETQYF
TRBV5-1	TRBJ1-1	TRBD1	CASCPGTAMNTEAFF
TRBV28	TRBJ2-7	TRBD1	CASSLSGTGPYEQYF
TRBV2	TRBJ2-7	.	CASRIGQSSYEQYF
TRBV24-1	TRBJ2-5	TRBD1	CATSDKTGQGALRLQETQYF
TRBV19	TRBJ2-7	.	CASSDRWTTTYEQYF
TRBV6-5	TRBJ1-2	.	CASSYRQADYGYTF
TRBV20-1	TRBJ2-2	.	CSARDRRSGTNTGELFF
TRBV14	TRBJ2-2	.	CASSQGSTHTGELFF
TRBV6-5	TRBJ1-2	.	CASSYGHSANYGYTF
TRBV5-1	TRBJ1-1	.	CASSLVRGVNTEAFF
TRBV28	TRBJ2-7	TRBD1	CASSPAQGGSYEQYF
TRBV9	TRBJ1-6	.	CASSVDWSSPLHF
TRBV20-1	TRBJ2-5	.	CSAGRDNQETQYF
TRBV6-1	TRBJ2-6	.	CASSVTGPGANVLTF
TRBV6-5	TRBJ2-5	.	CASSYSRGSTQYF
TRBV6-1	TRBJ2-7	.	CASREGLRTREQYF
TRBV5-5	TRBJ1-2	.	CASSPNTQAYGYTF
TRBV20-1	TRBJ1-5	TRBD1	CSAGTGSSQPQHF
TRBV6-5	TRBJ1-1	.	CASSSGRMMNTEAFF
TRBV30	TRBJ1-1	TRBD1	CAWSDKTGGTEAFF
TRBV3-1	TRBJ1-1	.	CASSQSFTEAFF
TRBV19	TRBJ2-7	TRBD2	CACRGSGSGYEQYF
TRBV7-8	TRBJ2-5	TRBD2	CASSRAGGIQETQYF
TRBV9	TRBJ1-1	.	CASSVTLGGTQAFF
TRBV6-1	TRBJ2-4	TRBD1	CASSGDRSKNIQYF
TRBV6-5	TRBJ1-2	.	CASSYQGSQDYGYTF
TRBV19	TRBJ2-7	.	CASTKGGKSYEQYF
TRBV6-5	TRBJ1-2	TRBD1	CASSYSRGGQDYGYTF
TRBV12-3/TRBV12-4	TRBJ1-5	.	CASRPDGNQPQHF
TRBV30	TRBJ2-2	.	CAWTLAGSDTGELFF
TRBV20-1	TRBJ2-2	TRBD2	CSAEGSSGNPGELFF
TRBV6-1	TRBJ2-3	.	CASSSSGANTQYF
TRBV30	TRBJ1-2	TRBD1	CAWSAAFRGRDGYTF
TRBV11-2	TRBJ1-1	.	CASSSEENTEAFF